These 32 T cell receptor beta chains share one sample of origin, sequenced in a study of cytomegalovirus exposure and HLA in healthy donors. A multiplex PCR was run with 60 Vbeta primers and 13 Jbeta primers. TCRdb's copy holds only in-frame clones and misses some; the assay was immunoSEQ multiplex PCR. Seen in this sample are 70,000 to 90,000 clones; the ten most common clones hold 3.8%. Material: PBMCs. These receptors were obtained from a man aged 18-30 years in good health and CMV-seropositive.

This chain joins TRBV10-1 and TRBJ2-7; tentatively, D is TRBD2 (5 bases). Germline loops: CDR1 WNHNN, CDR2 SYGVQD (reference sequence). Trimming stripped 3 bases from V and 7 bases from J, with 10 bases between. The CDR3 length is 12 residues. The CDR3 DNA reads TGCGCCAGCAGTGACGAGGGCCAGGAGCAGTACTTC. Its protein product is CASSDEGQEQYF.

This chain joins TRBV7-2 and TRBJ2-7, with TRBD2 as a possible D gene (6 bases). The CDR3 is 15 residues long. Trimming stripped 2 bases from V and 6 bases from J, with 17 bases between. Germline CDR1 reads SGHTA; CDR2 reads FQGNSA. In nucleotides, the CDR3 is TGTGCCAGCAGCTTAATCGGTGGCGGGACTGTCGAGCAGTACTTC. The encoded protein is CASSLIGGGTVEQYF.

The chain couples TRBV29-1 to TRBJ1-5; unclear D gene. CDR1 is SQVTM and CDR2 is ANQGSEA in the germline V gene. Trimming removed 2 bases at V and 11 bases at J, with 10 bases between. The CDR3 spans 11 residues. CDR3 residues: CSVEFRSAQHF. As DNA, the CDR3 is TGCAGCGTTGAATTCAGGTCAGCCCAGCATTTT.

The chain joins TRBV18 to TRBJ2-5, with TRBD1 matching over 8 bases. The V segment lost 2 bases and the J segment 5 bases; nucleotides outside the gene matches: 10. Germline V lookup: CDR1 KGHSH, CDR2 LQKENI. CDR3 length: 16 residues. Here the CDR3 DNA reads TGTGCCAGCTCACCAGCGCCGGCAGGGGGCTGGGAGACCCAGTACTTC. Translation: CASSPAPAGGWETQYF.

This sequence joins TRBV2 and TRBJ1-1; D not certain. V shed 7 bases and J shed 5 bases, with 8 bases lying between them. The CDR3 contains 11 residues. The germline CDR1 and CDR2 sequences are SNHLY and FYNNEI. CDR3 amino acids: CASNGGTEAFF. For the CDR3, the DNA is TGTGCCAGCAATGGAGGAACTGAAGCTTTCTTT.

The chain employs TRBV4-1 and TRBJ2-7; 8 nucleotides align to TRBD2. This CDR3 comprises 15 residues. Germline CDR1 reads MGHRA; CDR2 reads YSYEKL. The V and J ends lost 0 bases and 5 bases, in that order; junction bases with no gene match: 6. As DNA, the CDR3 is TGCGCCAGCAGCCAAGATTCAGGACTAGCCAACGAGCAGTACTTC. It encodes CASSQDSGLANEQYF.

The V and J genes are TRBV6-6 and TRBJ1-5; no firm D call. The CDR3 runs to 15 residues. CDR1 and CDR2 from the germline V gene are MNHNY and SVGAGI (reference sequence). Trimming removed 4 bases from V and 7 bases from J, with 17 bases in between. Written as DNA, the CDR3 is TGTGCCAGCAGTTGGGGAGCTGGCTCCGTACAGCCCCAGCATTTT. Translation: CASSWGAGSVQPQHF.

The chain employs TRBV9 and TRBJ2-1; D is uncertain. V shed 4 bases and J shed 6 bases, with 11 bases lying between them. Germline CDR1 SGDLS, CDR2 YYNGEE. This CDR3 is built from 13 residues. The DNA for the CDR3 is TGTGCCAGCAGCACAAGCTCTAGCAATGAGCAGTTCTTC. Amino acid sequence: CASSTSSSNEQFF. Full variable domain (remainder filled in from reference TRBV9 and TRBJ2-1): DSGVTQTPKHLITATGQRVTLRCSPRSGDLSVYWYQQSLDQGLQFLIQYYNGEERAKGNILERFSAQQFPDLHSELNLSSLELGDSALYFCASSTSSSNEQFFGPGTRLTVL.

V is TRBV6-1 and J is TRBJ2-3, with TRBD2 matching over 10 bases. CDR1 is MNHNS and CDR2 is SASEGT in the germline V gene. The CDR3 covers 17 residues. With V trimmed by 1 base and J by 1 base, 5 bases remained unmatched. CDR3 bases: TGTGCCAGCAGTGAAGTCATAGCGGGGGGAGGCACAGATACGCAGTATTTT. Its translation: CASSEVIAGGGTDTQYF.

This chain links TRBV28 with TRBJ1-6; 10 positions match TRBD1. Trimming removed 6 bases from V and 7 bases from J; junction bases left unmatched: 18. Germline values: CDR1 MDHEN, CDR2 SYDVKM. This CDR3 comprises 19 residues. The CDR3 protein is CASSPPDRGRVGRNSPLHF. The DNA of the CDR3 is TGTGCCAGCAGCCCACCGGACAGGGGGAGAGTAGGGAGGAATTCACCCCTCCACTTT.

The rearrangement joins TRBV4-2 to TRBJ1-1; TRBD1 matches at 8 bases. The germline CDR1 and CDR2 sequences are LGHNA and YNFKEQ. This CDR3 region has 16 residues. The V gene end was trimmed by 3 bases and the J gene end by 5 bases; junction bases not matched to a gene: 11. The CDR3 region has the DNA TGTGCCAGCAGCCAGCTGGCGAACAGGGGGATTACTGAAGCTTTCTTT. Translating it yields CASSQLANRGITEAFF.

The chain carries TRBV19 and TRBJ1-1; 7 bases are shared with TRBD1. V gave up 5 bases and J gave up 2 bases; unmatched junction bases: 11. This CDR3 spans 16 amino acids. Germline V gives CDR1 LNHDA, CDR2 SQIVND (reference sequence). For the CDR3, the DNA is TGTGCCAGTAGTGCCTCGGAGGGGGCGGTAAACACTGAAGCTTTCTTT. This sequence encodes CASSASEGAVNTEAFF.

The V gene is TRBV18, the J gene TRBJ1-1; TRBD1 is a possible D gene (6 bases). Trimming took 2 bases from V and 3 from J, leaving 10 bases between them. This CDR3 has 14 amino acids. Germline-derived CDR1 and CDR2 are KGHSH and LQKENI. Written as DNA, the CDR3 is TGTGCCAGCTCACCAGTGGGGGCCGACACTGAAGCTTTCTTT. Translating gives CASSPVGADTEAFF.

CDR3 protein: CASSYLYNPSNTQYF. As DNA, the CDR3 is TGTGCCAGCAGCTACCTCTATAATCCTTCAAATACGCAGTATTTT. The J gene is TRBJ2-3, the V gene TRBV7-6; no clear D gene. CDR1 is SGHVS and CDR2 is FNYEAQ in the germline V gene. V shed 4 bases and J shed 7 bases, with 18 bases lying between them. The CDR3 totals 15 residues.

This chain connects TRBV29-1 to TRBJ1-2; D unresolved. The V and J ends lost 4 bases and 4 bases respectively, with 10 bases between them. The CDR3 is 12 residues long. Germline V gene lookup returns CDR1 SQVTM and CDR2 ANQGSEA. This chain's CDR3 is CSVGSESYGYTF. In nucleotides, the CDR3 is TGCAGCGTTGGGTCAGAAAGCTATGGCTACACCTTC. Drawing the rest from reference TRBV29-1 and TRBJ1-2, the complete variable domain is SAVISQKPSRDICQRGTSLTIQCQVDSQVTMMFWYRQQPGQSLTLIATANQGSEATYESGFVIDKFPISRPNLTFSTLTVSNMSPEDSSIYLCSVGSESYGYTFGSGTRLTVV.

The chain uses TRBV28 and TRBJ2-2; 9 bases map to TRBD1. V lost 5 bases to trimming and J lost 4 bases; unmatched junction nucleotides: 11. This CDR3 is built from 17 residues. CDR1 is MDHEN and CDR2 is SYDVKM in the germline V gene. CDR3 sequence reads: CASSLLDRDRATGELFF. In nucleotides, the CDR3 is TGTGCCAGCAGTCTACTGGACCGGGACAGGGCCACCGGGGAGCTGTTTTTT.

The V gene is TRBV19, the J gene TRBJ2-1, with 7 bases identical to TRBD1. Germline V gene sequence: CDR1 LNHDA, CDR2 SQIVND (reference sequence). V trimming: 4 bases; J trimming: 4 bases; junction bases outside the gene matches: 13. The CDR3 sequence is 17 residues long. CDR3 nucleotide sequence: TGTGCCAGTAGTACCCCTCGGTACAGGGGAAAGTACAATGAGCAGTTCTTC. Its protein product is CASSTPRYRGKYNEQFF.

The rearrangement uses TRBV19 and TRBJ2-3, with D perhaps TRBD1 (6 bases). Germline CDR1 and CDR2: LNHDA and SQIVND (reference sequence). V gave up 6 bases and J gave up 1 base, with 11 bases separating them. The CDR3 has 14 amino acids. CDR3 nucleotides: TGTGCCAGTAGACAGGGTTACGGCACAGATACGCAGTATTTT. Protein product: CASRQGYGTDTQYF.

The CDR3 spells CASSEWEAYEQYF. The CDR3 bases are TGCGCCAGCAGTGAGTGGGAGGCCTACGAGCAGTACTTC. The chain is built from TRBV10-2 and TRBJ2-7; TRBD2 is a possible D gene (6 bases). From germline, CDR1 is WSHSY and CDR2 SAAADI. V lost 1 base and J 2 bases, leaving 6 bases between the germline ends. This CDR3 comprises 13 residues.

The rearrangement links TRBV28 to TRBJ2-4; tentatively, D is TRBD1 (6 bases). This CDR3 is 13 amino acids long. V was trimmed by 3 bases and J by 6 bases, leaving 9 bases between them. Germline V lookup: CDR1 MDHEN, CDR2 SYDVKM. DNA of the CDR3: TGTGCCAGCAGTTTGGGGACACCAAACATTCAGTACTTC. Translated, it gives CASSLGTPNIQYF.

The chain is built from TRBV5-1 and TRBJ2-7, with 11 bases identical to TRBD2. CDR1 is SGHRS, CDR2 YFSETQ, per germline. This CDR3 is built from 18 residues. The V and J ends lost 3 bases and 0 bases, in that order; junction bases with no gene match: 11. The CDR3 sequence is CASSWTGLAALSSYEQYF. The CDR3 nucleotides are TGCGCCAGCAGCTGGACGGGACTAGCGGCCTTGAGCTCCTACGAGCAGTACTTC. Drawing the rest from reference TRBV5-1 and TRBJ2-7, the complete variable domain is KAGVTQTPRYLIKTRGQQVTLSCSPISGHRSVSWYQQTPGQGLQFLFEYFSETQRNKGNFPGRFSGRQFSNSRSEMNVSTLELGDSALYLCASSWTGLAALSSYEQYFGPGTRLTVT.

V gene TRBV11-2 combines with J gene TRBJ1-1; tentatively, D is TRBD1 (5 bases). Germline V gene sequence: CDR1 SGHAT, CDR2 FQNNGV. V was pared by 6 bases and J by 4 bases, with 9 bases between. The CDR3 contains 12 residues. The chain's CDR3 is CASSSDSTEAFF. The CDR3 DNA sequence: TGTGCCAGCAGTTCCGACAGCACTGAAGCTTTCTTT.

The genes are TRBV28 and TRBJ2-7; 10 positions agree with TRBD1. This CDR3 has 15 amino acids. The V gene end was trimmed by 3 bases and the J gene end by 3 bases; junction bases not matched to a gene: 5. Germline V lookup: CDR1 MDHEN, CDR2 SYDVKM. CDR3 residues: CASSFSGQGLYEQYF. The CDR3 DNA is TGTGCCAGCAGTTTCTCGGGACAGGGGCTCTACGAGCAGTACTTC. Looking up the rest from reference TRBV28 and TRBJ2-7 gives the full variable domain: DVKVTQSSRYLVKRTGEKVFLECVQDMDHENMFWYRQDPGLGLRLIYFSYDVKMKEKGDIPEGYSVSREKKERFSLILESASTNQTSMYLCASSFSGQGLYEQYFGPGTRLTVT.

V and J are TRBV29-1 and TRBJ2-1; tentative D call: TRBD1 (6 bases). Trimming left V 7 bases short and J 7 bases short, with 14 bases between. Germline CDR1 reads SQVTM; CDR2 reads ANQGSEA. This CDR3 has 12 residues. The CDR3 here is CSGQVKSNEQFF. The CDR3 coding sequence is TGCAGCGGACAGGTAAAAAGTAATGAGCAGTTCTTC.

This chain connects TRBV19 to TRBJ2-5; the D gene is possibly TRBD2 (6 bases). This CDR3 contains 13 residues. The V end lost 4 bases, the J end lost 5 bases, and 11 bases lay between the germline ends. The germline CDR1 and CDR2 sequences are LNHDA and SQIVND (reference sequence). DNA for the CDR3: TGTGCCAGTAGTAAGACGGGGGACGAGACCCAGTACTTC. Amino acid sequence: CASSKTGDETQYF.

This sequence joins TRBV7-9 and TRBJ2-1, with D possibly being TRBD2 (5 bases). From germline, CDR1 is SEHNR and CDR2 FQNEAQ (reference sequence). The CDR3 is made up of 14 amino acids. With 1 base removed from V and 8 bases from J, the gap between germline ends came to 12 bases. The CDR3 DNA reads TGTGCCAGCAGCTTAGATACTCCCGGGGATGAGCAGTTCTTC. Protein sequence: CASSLDTPGDEQFF.

The chain joins TRBV5-1 to TRBJ2-2, with a weak D call TRBD1 (6 bases). The length of the CDR3 is 15 residues. Trimming took off 0 bases at V and 0 bases at J, with 6 bases between the two ends. CDR1 SGHRS and CDR2 YFSETQ come from the germline V gene. The DNA of the CDR3 is TGCGCCAGCAGCTTGGACAGGGCGAACACCGGGGAGCTGTTTTTT. This translates into CASSLDRANTGELFF.

The chain links TRBV6-5 to TRBJ1-1; TRBD1 might be the D (6 bases). Germline V lookup: CDR1 MNHEY, CDR2 SVGAGI. The length of the CDR3 is 16 residues. V lost 0 bases and J 10 bases, leaving 21 bases between the germline ends. This CDR3 reads CASSYSIGGGGDGAFF. CDR3 bases: TGTGCCAGCAGTTACTCGATTGGCGGAGGGGGGGATGGAGCTTTCTTT.

This chain links TRBV6-4 with TRBJ2-2, with 7 bases identical to TRBD2. The length of the CDR3 is 16 residues. From germline, CDR1 is MRHNA and CDR2 SNTAGT. Trimming at V came to 2 bases and at J to 3 bases, leaving 6 bases not matched to a gene. The CDR3 protein is CASSDGGRGDTGELFF. CDR3 coding DNA: TGTGCCAGCAGTGACGGCGGGAGAGGCGACACCGGGGAGCTGTTTTTT.

Comments on this clone: Relative to the germline gene, one junction end is altered; a read error may explain this. The sample has other DNA sequences that encode this CDR3 too. The chain is built from TRBV5-4 and TRBJ1-6; 9 nucleotides agree with TRBD1. Germline V gene data show CDR1 as SGHNT and CDR2 as YYREEE (reference sequence). This CDR3 region has 14 residues. The DNA for the CDR3 is TGTGCCAGCAGCGCGGACAGGGGCTATTCGCCCCTCCACTTT. Translated, it gives CASSADRGYSPLHF.

The V gene is TRBV4-1, the J gene TRBJ1-1; 11 nucleotides match TRBD1. Trimming cost V 5 bases and J 7 bases; bases outside gene matches: 6. The CDR3 runs 14 residues. CDR1 is MGHRA and CDR2 is YSYEKL in the germline V gene. CDR3 nucleotide sequence: TGCGCCAGCAGCTGGACAGGGGGCACTGGTGAAGCTTTCTTT. Residues: CASSWTGGTGEAFF.

The rearrangement links TRBV5-8 to TRBJ2-4; D may be TRBD2 (5 bases). CDR3 length equals 15 residues. Germline V gives CDR1 SGHTS, CDR2 YDEGEE. The V and J ends lost 7 bases and 0 bases respectively, with 14 bases between them. The CDR3 DNA reads as TGTGCCAGCGTCGGGGTTAGGTCAGCCAAAAACATTCAGTACTTC. Encoded protein: CASVGVRSAKNIQYF.